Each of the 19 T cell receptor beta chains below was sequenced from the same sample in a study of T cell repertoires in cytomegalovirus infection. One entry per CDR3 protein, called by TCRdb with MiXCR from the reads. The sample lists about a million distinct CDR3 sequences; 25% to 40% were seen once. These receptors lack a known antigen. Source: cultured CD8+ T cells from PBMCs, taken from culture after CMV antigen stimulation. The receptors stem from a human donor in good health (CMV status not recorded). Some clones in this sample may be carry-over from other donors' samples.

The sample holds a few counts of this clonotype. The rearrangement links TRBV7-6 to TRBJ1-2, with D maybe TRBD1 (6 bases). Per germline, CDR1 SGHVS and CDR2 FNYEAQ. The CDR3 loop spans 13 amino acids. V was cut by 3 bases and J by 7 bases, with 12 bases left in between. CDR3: CASSFGGFVGYTF. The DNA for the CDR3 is TGTGCCAGCAGCTTTGGGGGCTTCGTTGGCTACACCTTC.

DNA for the CDR3: TGTGCCAGCAGTTCAGGGGTGCAGGCCAACATAATAATAAATGAGCAGTTCTTC. This codes for CASSSGVQANIIINEQFF. V and J are TRBV6-1 and TRBJ2-1; perhaps TRBD1 as D (6 bases). Trimming left V 5 bases short and J 7 bases short, with 27 bases between. The CDR3 totals 18 residues. Germline loops: CDR1 MNHNS, CDR2 SASEGT.

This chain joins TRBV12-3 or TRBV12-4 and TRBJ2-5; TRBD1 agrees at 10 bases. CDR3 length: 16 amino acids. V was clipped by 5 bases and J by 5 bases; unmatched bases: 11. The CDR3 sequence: CASSAAEGQGRETQYF. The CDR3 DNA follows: TGTGCCAGCAGTGCCGCGGAGGGACAGGGGCGGGAGACCCAGTACTTC.

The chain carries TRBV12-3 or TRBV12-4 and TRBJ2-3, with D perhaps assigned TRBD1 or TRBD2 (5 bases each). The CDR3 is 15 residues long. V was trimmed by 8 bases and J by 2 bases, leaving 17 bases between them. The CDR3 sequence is CASSRARGFTDTQYF. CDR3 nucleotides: TGTGCCAGCTCCCGGGCGAGGGGTTTCACAGATACGCAGTATTTT.

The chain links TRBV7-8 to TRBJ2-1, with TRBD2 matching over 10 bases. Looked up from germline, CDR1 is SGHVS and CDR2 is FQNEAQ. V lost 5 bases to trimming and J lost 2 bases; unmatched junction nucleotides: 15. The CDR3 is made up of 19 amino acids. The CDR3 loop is CASSPAPGLAANPYNEQFF. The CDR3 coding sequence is TGTGCCAGCAGCCCTGCCCCCGGACTAGCGGCTAACCCCTACAATGAGCAGTTCTTC.

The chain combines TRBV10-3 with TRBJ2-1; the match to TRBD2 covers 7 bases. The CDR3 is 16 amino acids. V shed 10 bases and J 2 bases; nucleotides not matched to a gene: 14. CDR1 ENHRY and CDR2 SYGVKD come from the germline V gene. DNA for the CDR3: TGTGCCACGTCCCCCCCTTCGGGACTAACCTACAATGAGCAGTTCTTC. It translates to CATSPPSGLTYNEQFF.

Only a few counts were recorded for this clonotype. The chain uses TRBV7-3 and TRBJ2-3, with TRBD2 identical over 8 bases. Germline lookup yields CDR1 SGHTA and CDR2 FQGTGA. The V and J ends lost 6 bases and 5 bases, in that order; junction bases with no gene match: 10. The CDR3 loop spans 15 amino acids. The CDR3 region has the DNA TGTGCCAGCAGTTTTACCGGGGGGGCGATAGATACGCAGTATTTT. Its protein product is CASSFTGGAIDTQYF.

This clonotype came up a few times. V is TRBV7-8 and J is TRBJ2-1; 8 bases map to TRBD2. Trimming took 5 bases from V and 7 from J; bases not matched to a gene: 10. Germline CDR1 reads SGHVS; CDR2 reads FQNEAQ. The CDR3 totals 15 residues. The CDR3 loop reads CASSLRGGLRNEQFF. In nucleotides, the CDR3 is TGTGCCAGCAGCCTCCGGGGGGGCCTAAGAAATGAGCAGTTCTTC.

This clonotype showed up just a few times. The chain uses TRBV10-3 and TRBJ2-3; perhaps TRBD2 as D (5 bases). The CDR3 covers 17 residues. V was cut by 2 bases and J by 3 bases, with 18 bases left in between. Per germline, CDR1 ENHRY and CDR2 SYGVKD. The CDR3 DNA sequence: TGTGCCATCAGTGAGCACAGAGGGCCAGAGGGAACAGATACGCAGTATTTT. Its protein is CAISEHRGPEGTDTQYF.

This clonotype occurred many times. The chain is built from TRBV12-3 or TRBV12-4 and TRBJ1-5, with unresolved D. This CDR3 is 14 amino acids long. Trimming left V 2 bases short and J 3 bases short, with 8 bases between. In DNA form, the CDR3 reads TGTGCCAGCAGTTTAAACAGAGCCAATCAGCCCCAGCATTTT. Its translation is CASSLNRANQPQHF.

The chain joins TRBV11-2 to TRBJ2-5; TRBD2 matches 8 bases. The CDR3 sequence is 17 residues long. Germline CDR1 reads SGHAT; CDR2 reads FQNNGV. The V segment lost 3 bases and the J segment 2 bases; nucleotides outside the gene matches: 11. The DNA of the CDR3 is TGTGCCAGCAGCTTTGGACAAGCGGGGGTAGTACAAGAGACCCAGTACTTC. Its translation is CASSFGQAGVVQETQYF.

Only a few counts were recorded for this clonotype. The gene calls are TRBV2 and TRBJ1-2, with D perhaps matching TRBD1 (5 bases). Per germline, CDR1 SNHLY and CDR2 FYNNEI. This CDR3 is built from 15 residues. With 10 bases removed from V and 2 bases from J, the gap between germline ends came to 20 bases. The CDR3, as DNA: TGTGCCATCCTCCTCCGGGACCAACCCAACTATGGCTACACCTTC. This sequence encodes CAILLRDQPNYGYTF. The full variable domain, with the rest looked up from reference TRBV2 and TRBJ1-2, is EPEVTQTPSHQVTQMGQEVILRCVPISNHLYFYWYRQILGQKVEFLVSFYNNEISEKSEIFDDQFSVERPDGSNFTLKIRSTKLEDSAMYFCAILLRDQPNYGYTFGSGTRLTVV.

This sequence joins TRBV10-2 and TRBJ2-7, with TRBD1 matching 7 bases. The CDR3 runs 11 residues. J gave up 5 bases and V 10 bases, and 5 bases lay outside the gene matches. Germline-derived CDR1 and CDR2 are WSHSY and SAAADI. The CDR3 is CATKQGNEQYV. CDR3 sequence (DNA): TGCGCCACCAAACAGGGGAACGAGCAGTACGTC.

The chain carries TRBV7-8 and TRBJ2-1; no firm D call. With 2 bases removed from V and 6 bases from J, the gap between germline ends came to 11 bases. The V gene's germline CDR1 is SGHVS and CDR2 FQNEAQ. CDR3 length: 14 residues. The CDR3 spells CASSLLGLSNEQFF. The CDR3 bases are TGTGCCAGCAGCTTACTCGGGCTTTCCAATGAGCAGTTCTTC.

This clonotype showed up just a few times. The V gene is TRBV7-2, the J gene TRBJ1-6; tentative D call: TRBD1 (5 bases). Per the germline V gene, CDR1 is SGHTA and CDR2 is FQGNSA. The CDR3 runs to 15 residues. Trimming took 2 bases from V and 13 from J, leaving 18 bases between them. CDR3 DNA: TGTGCCAGCAGCTTAAGTGGGACGTCGGTGTCGCCCCTCCACTTT. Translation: CASSLSGTSVSPLHF.

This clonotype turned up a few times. This CDR3 is CASSLARGNSPLHF. DNA for the CDR3: TGTGCCAGCAGCTTGGCTCGGGGGAATTCACCCCTCCACTTT. V gene TRBV5-5 combines with J gene TRBJ1-6; D might be TRBD1 (5 bases). The CDR3 runs to 14 residues. CDR1 and CDR2 from the germline V gene are SGHKS and YYEKEE (reference sequence). V lost 0 bases to trimming and J lost 7 bases, with 8 bases between them.

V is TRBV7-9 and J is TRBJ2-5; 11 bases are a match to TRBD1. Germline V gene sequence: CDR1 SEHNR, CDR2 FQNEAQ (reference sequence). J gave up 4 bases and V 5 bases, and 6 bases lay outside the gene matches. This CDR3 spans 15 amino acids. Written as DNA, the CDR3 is TGTGCCAGCAGCCACCGGACAGGGGGCCCAGAGACCCAGTACTTC. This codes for CASSHRTGGPETQYF.

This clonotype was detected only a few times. CDR3: CASSPRDRGSYNEQFF. The CDR3 nucleotides are TGTGCCAGCTCACCTCGTGACAGGGGAAGCTACAATGAGCAGTTCTTC. V gene TRBV18 combines with J gene TRBJ2-1, with 8 bases that match TRBD1. This CDR3 contains 16 residues. Looked up from germline, CDR1 is KGHSH and CDR2 is LQKENI. The V segment lost 3 bases and the J segment 3 bases; nucleotides outside the gene matches: 7. The variable domain in full, completed from reference TRBV18 and TRBJ2-1, reads NAGVMQNPRHLVRRRGQEARLRCSPMKGHSHVYWYRQLPEEGLKFMVYLQKENIIDESGMPKERFSAEFPKEGPSILRIQQVVRGDSAAYFCASSPRDRGSYNEQFFGPGTRLTVL.

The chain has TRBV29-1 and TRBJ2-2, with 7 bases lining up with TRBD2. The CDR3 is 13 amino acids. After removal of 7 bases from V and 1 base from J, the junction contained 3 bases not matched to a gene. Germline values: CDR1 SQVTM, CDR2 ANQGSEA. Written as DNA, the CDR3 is TGCAGCGGCCGGGGGGAGAACACCGGGGAGCTGTTTTTT. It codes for CSGRGENTGELFF.